This entry lists 28 T cell receptor beta chains sequenced from one sample in a study of control samples from healthy donors and cancer patients (dated by TCRdb to the early 2020s). Preparation of the library involved the immunoSEQ multiplex PCR assay. TCRdb holds this immuneACCESS table with in-frame rearrangements only. Some clones are missing; in checked studies, unresolved V genes explain under half, and the rest has no known cause. This sample is represented by tens of thousands of clones; 80% to 95% of them were singletons. The ten top clones hold over 1% of the sample. Sequencing used PBMCs. These receptors came from a woman aged 35 to 49 with lung cancer.

The gene calls are TRBV5-4 and TRBJ2-7; D might be TRBD1 (6 bases). Germline V lookup: CDR1 SGHNT, CDR2 YYREEE (reference sequence). This CDR3 region has 13 residues. The V end lost 0 bases, the J end lost 5 bases, and 9 bases lay between the germline ends. This CDR3 is CASSLAQGNEQYF. In DNA form, the CDR3 reads TGTGCCAGCAGCTTGGCCCAGGGGAACGAGCAGTACTTC.

Turning to this clone: The junction departs from the called germline gene at one end, perhaps through a read error. V gene TRBV6-5 combines with J gene TRBJ1-3; 9 bases align to TRBD1. CDR1 MNHEY and CDR2 SVGAGI come from the germline V gene. CDR3 length: 15 amino acids. The CDR3 DNA reads as TGTGCCAGCAGTTGGACAGGGGCTGACGGAAGCACCATATATTTT. Residues: CASSWTGADGSTIYF.

The chain employs TRBV28 and TRBJ2-3; TRBD1 aligns across 9 bases. Unmatched junction bases numbered 16, after V lost 3 bases and J lost 6 bases. The CDR3 is 18 amino acids. Germline-derived CDR1 and CDR2 are MDHEN and SYDVKM. CDR3 in amino acids: CASSFPPTGGADGDTQYF. In DNA, the CDR3 is TGTGCCAGCAGTTTCCCGCCTACAGGGGGCGCGGATGGGGATACGCAGTATTTT. The full variable domain, rest sourced from reference TRBV28 and TRBJ2-3, is DVKVTQSSRYLVKRTGEKVFLECVQDMDHENMFWYRQDPGLGLRLIYFSYDVKMKEKGDIPEGYSVSREKKERFSLILESASTNQTSMYLCASSFPPTGGADGDTQYFGPGTRLTVL.

V usage is TRBV30 and J usage is TRBJ1-1, with D tentatively TRBD1 (5 bases). Trimming stripped 1 base from V and 1 base from J, with 10 bases between. Germline V gene sequence: CDR1 GTSNPN, CDR2 SVGIG (reference sequence). This CDR3 is built from 14 residues. The DNA for the CDR3 is TGTGCCTGGAGTGCGGGGGTTACGAACACTGAAGCTTTCTTT. Translating it yields CAWSAGVTNTEAFF.

The rearrangement links TRBV18 to TRBJ1-5, with 9 bases aligning to TRBD1. V lost 6 bases and J lost 0; bases outside the gene matches: 12. This CDR3 is built from 18 residues. Germline assignment: CDR1 KGHSH and CDR2 LQKENI. CDR3 DNA: TGTGCCAGCTCCCCCGTTCAGGACAGGGGACTTAGCAATCAGCCCCAGCATTTT. This translates into CASSPVQDRGLSNQPQHF. Supplemented by reference TRBV18 and TRBJ1-5, the full variable domain reads NAGVMQNPRHLVRRRGQEARLRCSPMKGHSHVYWYRQLPEEGLKFMVYLQKENIIDESGMPKERFSAEFPKEGPSILRIQQVVRGDSAAYFCASSPVQDRGLSNQPQHFGDGTRLSIL.

This sequence joins TRBV28 and TRBJ2-7, with D tentatively TRBD1 (5 bases). Germline loops: CDR1 MDHEN, CDR2 SYDVKM. The CDR3 loop spans 15 amino acids. V lost 3 bases and J 2 bases, leaving 14 bases between the germline ends. CDR3 amino acids: CASSFQDPGTYEQYF. CDR3 bases: TGTGCCAGCAGTTTCCAGGATCCAGGGACCTACGAGCAGTACTTC.

The chain joins TRBV10-3 to TRBJ2-5, with no clear D. The V and J ends lost 0 bases and 0 bases respectively, with 11 bases between them. Germline CDR1 and CDR2: ENHRY and SYGVKD. The CDR3 spans 16 residues. The DNA of the CDR3 is TGTGCCATCAGTGAGTCAAGAGGAGAGTACCAAGAGACCCAGTACTTC. Protein product: CAISESRGEYQETQYF.

The chain links TRBV5-6 to TRBJ2-7; D might be TRBD1 (6 bases). Germline V CDR1 and CDR2: SGHDT, YYEEEE. Between the trimmed V and J ends, which lost 4 bases and 6 bases, there was a span of 14 bases. There are 13 residues in the CDR3. CDR3 bases: TGTGCCAGCAGCCTCAATCAGGGGAGCGAGCAGTACTTC. It is translated as CASSLNQGSEQYF.

The chain couples TRBV12-3 or TRBV12-4 to TRBJ1-5, with TRBD1 as a possible D gene (6 bases). Trimming cost V 8 bases and J 5 bases, with 13 bases left between them. The CDR3 has 13 residues. In nucleotides, the CDR3 is TGTGCCAGCGTCGGCAGGGGCTATCAGCCCCAGCATTTT. Residues: CASVGRGYQPQHF.

This chain uses TRBV9 with TRBJ1-3; the D gene is possibly TRBD1 (5 bases). V was shortened by 0 bases and J by 0 bases, with 7 bases between the two germline ends. This CDR3 is 15 amino acids long. Germline assignment: CDR1 SGDLS and CDR2 YYNGEE. CDR3 region: CASSVVGDSGNTIYF. The DNA of the CDR3 is TGTGCCAGCAGCGTAGTGGGGGACTCTGGAAACACCATATATTTT.

This chain links TRBV27 with TRBJ1-1; no clear D. The V gene lost 5 bases and the J gene lost 4 bases, with 11 bases spanning the gap. The CDR3 is made up of 13 amino acids. The germline gives CDR1 MNHEY, CDR2 SMNVEV (reference sequence). CDR3 in DNA: TGTGCCAGCAGTCCCTCATTTGGCACTGAAGCTTTCTTT. It encodes CASSPSFGTEAFF.

The chain couples TRBV4-2 to TRBJ2-3; TRBD2 matches 8 bases. Germline CDR1 reads LGHNA; CDR2 reads YNFKEQ. This CDR3 has 16 residues. With V trimmed by 2 bases and J by 6 bases, 10 bases remained unmatched. CDR3 DNA sequence: TGTGCCAGCAGCCAAACACGGGGGGGTTCAGTGGATACGCAGTATTTT. The encoded protein is CASSQTRGGSVDTQYF.

The chain couples TRBV19 to TRBJ1-5; D uncertain. The CDR3 length is 13 residues. Germline values: CDR1 LNHDA, CDR2 SQIVND (reference sequence). Deletions cut 7 bases from V and 3 bases from J, with 10 bases between. CDR3 coding DNA: TGTGCCAGTATGGGGAGCGACAATCAGCCCCAGCATTTT. Protein sequence: CASMGSDNQPQHF.

V is TRBV7-3 and J is TRBJ2-7; D is unresolved. The CDR3 sequence is 11 residues long. In germline, CDR1 is SGHTA, CDR2 FQGTGA. V gave up 3 bases and J gave up 1 base, with 1 base separating them. The CDR3 reads CASSFSYEQYF. The CDR3 nucleotides read TGTGCCAGCAGCTTTTCCTACGAGCAGTACTTC.

The gene calls are TRBV29-1 and TRBJ1-4; D possibly corresponds to TRBD1 (6 bases). In germline, CDR1 is SQVTM, CDR2 ANQGSEA. The CDR3 runs to 13 residues. The V end lost 6 bases, the J end lost 4 bases, and 12 bases lay between the germline ends. CDR3 sequence: CSVSGAGNEKLFF. Here the CDR3 DNA reads TGCAGCGTCTCAGGGGCCGGTAATGAAAAACTGTTTTTT. The whole variable domain, filled in from reference TRBV29-1 and TRBJ1-4, reads SAVISQKPSRDICQRGTSLTIQCQVDSQVTMMFWYRQQPGQSLTLIATANQGSEATYESGFVIDKFPISRPNLTFSTLTVSNMSPEDSSIYLCSVSGAGNEKLFFGSGTQLSVL.

The V call is TRBV10-3, the J call TRBJ1-4; D gene uncertain. CDR3 size: 15 residues. Trimming left V 0 bases short and J 0 bases short, with 5 bases between. CDR1 is ENHRY, CDR2 SYGVKD, per germline. The CDR3 here is CAISESSATNEKLFF. The CDR3 DNA follows: TGTGCCATCAGTGAGTCAAGTGCAACTAATGAAAAACTGTTTTTT.

The chain combines TRBV7-9 with TRBJ1-2; TRBD1 is a possible D gene (5 bases). Trimming cost V 7 bases and J 2 bases, with 17 bases left between them. The CDR3 consists of 15 residues. Germline V lookup: CDR1 SEHNR, CDR2 FQNEAQ (reference sequence). DNA of the CDR3: TGTGCCAGCACCGAGGCGGGGGGTGCCAACTATGGCTACACCTTC. This translates into CASTEAGGANYGYTF.

The V call is TRBV5-8, the J call TRBJ1-2; no clear D gene. This CDR3 is 12 amino acids long. Germline CDR1 SGHTS, CDR2 YDEGEE. Trimming shortened V by 0 bases and J by 4 bases, and 4 bases separated the two germline ends. This chain's CDR3 is CASSLDSYGYTF. The DNA of the CDR3 is TGTGCCAGCAGCTTGGACAGCTATGGCTACACCTTC.

The chain employs TRBV3-1 (or the pseudogene TRBV3-2) and TRBJ2-1; perhaps TRBD2 as D (5 bases). Per germline, CDR1 LGHDT and CDR2 YNNKEL (reference sequence). This CDR3 has 15 amino acids. Trimming left V 4 bases short and J 0 bases short, with 10 bases between. CDR3 in amino acids: CASSPGKHSYNEQFF. DNA of the CDR3: TGTGCCAGCAGCCCCGGGAAGCACTCCTACAATGAGCAGTTCTTC.

This chain joins TRBV5-4 and TRBJ2-3; 7 nucleotides align to TRBD2. After removal of 7 bases from V and 2 bases from J, the junction contained 7 bases not matched to a gene. The CDR3 is 14 residues long. Germline CDR1 is SGHNT and CDR2 is YYREEE (reference sequence). The CDR3 DNA sequence: TGTGCCAGCGCTGGGGGGGGTTTCACAGATACGCAGTATTTT. Its protein product is CASAGGGFTDTQYF.

This clone has just one count. This chain links TRBV6-4 with TRBJ2-4; perhaps D is TRBD1 or TRBD2 (7 bases each). Deletions cut 2 bases from V and 2 bases from J, with 16 bases between. In germline, CDR1 is MRHNA, CDR2 SNTAGT. This CDR3 region has 17 residues. CDR3 sequence (DNA): TGTGCCAGCAGTGACCGGGGAGGGGGCAAGCCCAAAAACATTCAGTACTTC. Translated: CASSDRGGGKPKNIQYF.

This chain joins TRBV5-1 and TRBJ2-3, with TRBD2 matching 8 bases. This CDR3 is 17 amino acids long. V lost 3 bases, J lost 3 bases, and 12 bases stayed unmatched. The germline gives CDR1 SGHRS, CDR2 YFSETQ. The CDR3 spells CASSWTPSGSRTDTQYF. CDR3 coding DNA: TGCGCCAGCAGCTGGACGCCTAGCGGGTCCCGAACAGATACGCAGTATTTT. The entire variable domain, with the rest obtained from reference TRBV5-1 and TRBJ2-3, is as follows: KAGVTQTPRYLIKTRGQQVTLSCSPISGHRSVSWYQQTPGQGLQFLFEYFSETQRNKGNFPGRFSGRQFSNSRSEMNVSTLELGDSALYLCASSWTPSGSRTDTQYFGPGTRLTVL.

This chain connects TRBV30 to TRBJ1-1; D is uncertain. Trimming stripped 5 bases from V and 1 base from J, with 11 bases between. CDR1 and CDR2 from the germline V gene are GTSNPN and SVGIG (reference sequence). The CDR3 covers 13 residues. As DNA, the CDR3 is TGTGCCTGGTCGGGATCCGCGAACACTGAAGCTTTCTTT. It translates to CAWSGSANTEAFF.

The chain links TRBV30 to TRBJ2-7; TRBD2 might be the D (5 bases). Germline CDR1 and CDR2: GTSNPN and SVGIG (reference sequence). The CDR3 consists of 13 residues. Trimming left V 3 bases short and J 3 bases short, with 12 bases between. CDR3 in amino acids: CAWSAGRDYEQYF. The CDR3 DNA is TGTGCCTGGAGCGCAGGACGGGACTACGAGCAGTACTTC. The whole variable domain, filled in from reference TRBV30 and TRBJ2-7, reads SQTIHQWPATLVQPVGSPLSLECTVEGTSNPNLYWYRQAAGRGLQLLFYSVGIGQISSEVPQNLSASRPQDRQFILSSKKLLLSDSGFYLCAWSAGRDYEQYFGPGTRLTVT.

This clone appeared once. The chain recombines TRBV6-1 with TRBJ2-7, with 8 bases identical to TRBD2. Germline loops: CDR1 MNHNS, CDR2 SASEGT. V lost 3 bases, J lost 0 bases, and 7 bases stayed unmatched. The CDR3 contains 16 residues. Here the CDR3 DNA reads TGTGCCAGCAGTGATGGGGGGACTAGGGCCTCCTACGAGCAGTACTTC. Translation gives CASSDGGTRASYEQYF.

The chain links TRBV2 to TRBJ2-7; the match to TRBD2 covers 13 bases. Germline lookup yields CDR1 SNHLY and CDR2 FYNNEI. This CDR3 spans 17 amino acids. After removal of 5 bases from V and 1 base from J, the junction contained 8 bases not matched to a gene. CDR3 nucleotides: TGTGCCAGCAGTAAATGGACTAGCGGGGGCGGATCCTACGAGCAGTACTTC. Translation: CASSKWTSGGGSYEQYF.

In nucleotides, the CDR3 is TGTGCCAGCAGCCAGCTGACAGCGAACACTGAAGCTTTCTTT. It encodes CASSQLTANTEAFF. The chain couples TRBV3-1 (or the pseudogene TRBV3-2) to TRBJ1-1, with D possibly matching TRBD1 (5 bases). Trimming took off 3 bases at V and 1 base at J, with 9 bases between the two ends. The germline CDR1 and CDR2 sequences are LGHDT and YNNKEL (reference sequence). CDR3 size: 14 residues.

The chain recombines TRBV19 with TRBJ2-3, with 12 bases lining up with TRBD2. The CDR3 totals 20 residues. CDR1 LNHDA and CDR2 SQIVND come from the germline V gene (reference sequence). The V segment lost 2 bases and the J segment 4 bases; nucleotides outside the gene matches: 16. CDR3 nucleotide sequence: TGTGCCAGTAGTATATTTGGGAGGACTAGCGGGGCCACCCCGGCAGATACGCAGTATTTT. It yields the protein CASSIFGRTSGATPADTQYF.